The following is a TCR beta chain sequence with its context. Its antigen is as yet unknown. These data come from a study of CD8+ T cells in alopecia areata. Study background: Treated patients were dosed with oral tofacitinib, taking 5 to 10 mg twice daily. The protocol delivered tofacitinib for 6 to 18 months, then withdrew it for 6 months.

Study-wide results and caveats: In lesional scalp, particularly from alopecia totalis/universalis, clonality was higher than in normal scalp. Normal-skin resident alphabeta T cells also appear among scalp sample sequences.

The CDR3 runs 9 residues. CDR1 and CDR2 (germline): MNHEY, SMNVEV (reference sequence). With 10 bases removed from V and 7 bases from J, the gap between germline ends came to 7 bases. RNA was isolated and reverse transcribed to cDNA, the sequencing template. Clones were sequenced by immunoSEQ multiplex PCR, and TCRdb holds only the in-frame ones, with some missing. Here the sample spans 170,000 or so clones, 63% being singletons. The TCR comes from a human donor with alopecia areata. V and J are TRBV27 and TRBJ1-1; D remains ambiguous. The sequencing used CD4+ T cells sorted from blood, collected at week 0. This CDR3 reads CAKPYEAFF. The DNA for the CDR3 is TGTGCCAAACCGTATGAAGCTTTCTTT.